The present entry profiles one TCR beta chain with its context. The PCR template was genomic DNA. Multiplex PCR with 30 forward and 13 reverse primers amplified the TCR beta CDR3. TCRdb re-called the multiplex PCR reads with MiXCR, one entry per CDR3 protein. This table has 250,000 or so distinct CDR3 sequences, around 47% appearing once. The data belong to a study of type 1 and type 2 diabetes patients. About the research overall: Sequencing for the whole study yielded 18,976,912 paired-end reads.

The CDR3 loop spans 13 amino acids. Trimming removed 1 base from V and 9 bases from J, with 10 bases in between. Germline V CDR1 and CDR2: LGHDT, YNNKEL (reference sequence). V and J are TRBV3-1 and TRBJ2-1; D remains unclear. This sequence was found in a man in his late teens or twenties with type 2 diabetes. The sample consisted of peripheral blood mononuclear cells (PBMCs). DNA of the CDR3: TGTGCCAGCAGCCAAGTAAGGACGGGTGAGCAGTTCTTC. This codes for CASSQVRTGEQFF.